These 21 T cell receptor beta chains share one sample of origin, sequenced in a study of PD-1 blockade in classical Hodgkin lymphoma. Stated time point: cycle 4 day 1 (C4D1), after more than 5 weeks of nivolumab. Each patient experienced a relapse that followed autologous stem cell transplantation, and brentuximab vedotin exposure varied. The data were produced by immunoSEQ multiplex PCR, yet TCRdb's version contains in-frame clones alone and is incomplete. The sample consists of about 47,000 clones, roughly three quarters of them appearing once. This specimen was peripheral blood mononuclear cells (PBMCs), taken before the fourth cycle of nivolumab. These receptors were taken from a human donor with classical Hodgkin lymphoma.

This clone was detected only a few times. This chain links TRBV18 with TRBJ1-2, with D possibly being TRBD1 (6 bases). V lost 5 bases and J lost 7, with 11 bases in between. The CDR3 has 12 residues. Germline V gives CDR1 KGHSH, CDR2 LQKENI. As DNA, the CDR3 is TGTGCCAGCTCATCTGGACAGCGTGGCTACACCTTC. It yields the protein CASSSGQRGYTF.

Concerning this clone itself: Mismatch with germline at one junction end may stem from a read error. This chain uses TRBV7-7 with TRBJ2-5, with D tentatively TRBD1 (5 bases). This CDR3 is built from 15 residues. Germline lookup yields CDR1 SSHAT and CDR2 FNYEAQ (reference sequence). CDR3 bases: TGTGCTAGCAGCCCCTCAGGGCTGGGGTGGGAGACCCAGTACTTC. Its translation: CASSPSGLGWETQYF.

The chain has TRBV5-5 and TRBJ1-4; 7 bases match TRBD1. This CDR3 spans 15 amino acids. The V gene end was trimmed by 2 bases and the J gene end by 3 bases; junction bases not matched to a gene: 4. The germline gives CDR1 SGHKS, CDR2 YYEKEE (reference sequence). The CDR3 sequence: CASSFTGEANEKLFF. In DNA, the CDR3 is TGTGCCAGCAGCTTTACAGGGGAGGCTAATGAAAAACTGTTTTTT.

The chain joins TRBV27 to TRBJ1-4; perhaps TRBD1 as D (5 bases). Germline CDR1 and CDR2: MNHEY and SMNVEV (reference sequence). The CDR3 contains 15 residues. The V gene lost 7 bases and the J gene lost 7 bases, with 19 bases spanning the gap. The CDR3 DNA is TGTGCCAGCAAAACCCCAGGGAGGGCGAGTGAAAAACTGTTTTTT. This encodes CASKTPGRASEKLFF.

The chain recombines TRBV6-5 with TRBJ2-5, with D uncertain. Trimming stripped 7 bases from V and 1 base from J, with 7 bases between. This CDR3 spans 12 amino acids. Germline V gives CDR1 MNHEY, CDR2 SVGAGI. The CDR3 coding sequence is TGTGCCAGCAATATCACCCAAGAGACCCAGTACTTC. Translating gives CASNITQETQYF.

DNA of the CDR3: TGTGCCAGCAGCCGAGGACTAGCAAACAACAATGAGCAGTTCTTC. It is translated as CASSRGLANNNEQFF. This chain joins TRBV7-2 and TRBJ2-1; the match to TRBD2 covers 8 bases. There are 15 residues in the CDR3. Germline V gene sequence: CDR1 SGHTA, CDR2 FQGNSA. J gave up 5 bases and V 5 bases, and 8 bases lay outside the gene matches. The full variable domain, with the rest looked up from reference TRBV7-2 and TRBJ2-1, is GAGVSQSPSNKVTEKGKDVELRCDPISGHTALYWYRQSLGQGLEFLIYFQGNSAPDKSGLPSDRFSAERTGGSVSTLTIQRTQQEDSAVYLCASSRGLANNNEQFFGPGTRLTVL.

This sequence joins TRBV10-3 and TRBJ2-1; 10 nucleotides line up with TRBD2. The CDR3 consists of 16 residues. Germline V gives CDR1 ENHRY, CDR2 SYGVKD. V was clipped by 7 bases and J by 0 bases; unmatched bases: 6. The CDR3: CAITRGLAISYNEQFF. The CDR3 region has the DNA TGTGCCATCACCCGGGGACTAGCGATCTCCTACAATGAGCAGTTCTTC.

The chain is built from TRBV28 and TRBJ2-5, with 9 nucleotides matching TRBD2. The CDR3 contains 12 residues. V lost 6 bases and J lost 9; bases outside the gene matches: 5. Germline V gives CDR1 MDHEN, CDR2 SYDVKM. CDR3 bases: TGTGCCAGCAGGGTCCGCGGGGGGGCCCAGTACTTC. This gives the protein CASRVRGGAQYF.

This chain uses TRBV14 with TRBJ2-1; 7 nucleotides match TRBD1. The CDR3 runs 17 residues. Looked up from germline, CDR1 is SGHDN and CDR2 is FVKESK. V lost 0 bases, J lost 10 bases, and 15 bases stayed unmatched. The CDR3 DNA reads as TGTGCCAGCAGCCAAGATCGGGGCAGGGGGTCCTCCGGGGAGCAGTTCTTC. The encoded protein is CASSQDRGRGSSGEQFF.

The V call is TRBV27, the J call TRBJ2-5; 13 bases align to TRBD2. With V trimmed by 6 bases and J by 4 bases, 2 bases remained unmatched. This CDR3 has 14 residues. Germline V gene sequence: CDR1 MNHEY, CDR2 SMNVEV (reference sequence). CDR3: CASRRLAGGETQYF. CDR3 DNA: TGTGCCAGCAGACGACTAGCGGGGGGAGAGACCCAGTACTTC.

The gene calls are TRBV4-3 and TRBJ2-7, with 7 bases that match TRBD1. The CDR3 length is 14 residues. The ends lost 5 bases at V and 7 bases at J; junction bases unmatched: 11. Looked up from germline, CDR1 is LGHNA and CDR2 is YSLEER. CDR3 DNA sequence: TGCGCCAGCAGCTTGGGGACAGATCCGGGAGAGCAGTACTTC. Its translation is CASSLGTDPGEQYF.

The chain combines TRBV19 with TRBJ2-1; no clear D gene. Per germline, CDR1 LNHDA and CDR2 SQIVND (reference sequence). Trimming took off 3 bases at V and 6 bases at J, with 12 bases between the two ends. There are 14 residues in the CDR3. In DNA form, the CDR3 reads TGTGCCAGTAGTATTTGGCTAGGCCGCAATGAGCAGTTCTTC. Its translation: CASSIWLGRNEQFF.

The V call is TRBV19, the J call TRBJ1-3, with D uncertain. The CDR3 contains 15 residues. V shed 5 bases and J shed 0 bases, with 11 bases lying between them. Germline V gene data show CDR1 as LNHDA and CDR2 as SQIVND (reference sequence). The chain's CDR3 is CASSASWASGNTIYF. The DNA for the CDR3 is TGTGCCAGTAGTGCCAGTTGGGCCTCTGGAAACACCATATATTTT.

The V and J genes are TRBV27 and TRBJ2-7, with no clear D. The CDR3 contains 15 residues. CDR1 and CDR2 from the germline V gene are MNHEY and SMNVEV (reference sequence). V was shortened by 7 bases and J by 0 bases, with 16 bases between the two germline ends. The CDR3 DNA sequence: TGTGCCAGCAACTCCCTCCCAGGTAGCTCCTACGAGCAGTACTTC. This translates into CASNSLPGSSYEQYF.

This chain uses TRBV7-9 with TRBJ1-4; 7 positions match TRBD1. The CDR3 totals 16 residues. Germline CDR1 reads SEHNR; CDR2 reads FQNEAQ (reference sequence). J gave up 4 bases and V 5 bases, and 10 bases lay outside the gene matches. CDR3 protein: CASSQIGTARNEKLFF. The DNA of the CDR3 is TGTGCCAGCAGCCAGATCGGGACAGCTCGTAATGAAAAACTGTTTTTT.

The chain employs TRBV6-1 and TRBJ2-3; no clear D gene. The ends were cut back, 5 bases at V and 3 bases at J, with 6 bases in the middle. CDR3 size: 12 residues. The germline V gene encodes CDR1 MNHNS and CDR2 SASEGT. Here the CDR3 DNA reads TGTGCCAGCAGTAGGGCGACAGATACGCAGTATTTT. Translating it yields CASSRATDTQYF.

This clone was picked up a small number of times. The CDR3 is CASSLLGNQPQHF. CDR3 nucleotides: TGTGCCAGCAGTTTACTCGGTAATCAGCCCCAGCATTTT. This sequence joins TRBV27 and TRBJ1-5; D is ambiguous. Between the trimmed V and J ends, which lost 2 bases and 4 bases, there was a span of 6 bases. CDR1 and CDR2 from the germline V gene are MNHEY and SMNVEV (reference sequence). The CDR3 contains 13 residues.

This chain uses TRBV7-2 with TRBJ1-1; D not resolved. This CDR3 contains 14 residues. V was trimmed by 6 bases and J by 1 base, leaving 12 bases between them. Germline V lookup: CDR1 SGHTA, CDR2 FQGNSA. The CDR3 here is CASRKYQANTEAFF. The CDR3 nucleotides are TGTGCCAGCAGAAAGTATCAGGCGAACACTGAAGCTTTCTTT.

The rearrangement uses TRBV18 and TRBJ2-7; 11 nucleotides match TRBD2. Unmatched junction bases numbered 2, after V lost 0 bases and J lost 1 base. In germline, CDR1 is KGHSH, CDR2 LQKENI. The CDR3 is 16 amino acids. The CDR3 spells CASSPPSGGASYEQYF. The CDR3 nucleotides read TGTGCCAGCTCACCACCTAGCGGGGGGGCTTCCTACGAGCAGTACTTC.

The chain has TRBV9 and TRBJ2-5; 9 nucleotides agree with TRBD1. The V gene's germline CDR1 is SGDLS and CDR2 YYNGEE. This CDR3 spans 17 amino acids. V lost 0 bases and J lost 3; bases outside the gene matches: 9. Here the CDR3 reads CASSVGVHRDREETQYF. CDR3 sequence (DNA): TGTGCCAGCAGCGTAGGGGTCCACCGGGACAGGGAAGAGACCCAGTACTTC.

As DNA, the CDR3 is TGTGCCAGCAGTGAGGGGGGGCGCGGCTACACCTTC. It codes for CASSEGGRGYTF. The V call is TRBV2, the J call TRBJ1-2; D possibly corresponds to TRBD1 (6 bases). Germline V CDR1 and CDR2: SNHLY, FYNNEI. The CDR3 covers 12 residues. V lost 3 bases, J lost 8 bases, and 10 bases lay in between.